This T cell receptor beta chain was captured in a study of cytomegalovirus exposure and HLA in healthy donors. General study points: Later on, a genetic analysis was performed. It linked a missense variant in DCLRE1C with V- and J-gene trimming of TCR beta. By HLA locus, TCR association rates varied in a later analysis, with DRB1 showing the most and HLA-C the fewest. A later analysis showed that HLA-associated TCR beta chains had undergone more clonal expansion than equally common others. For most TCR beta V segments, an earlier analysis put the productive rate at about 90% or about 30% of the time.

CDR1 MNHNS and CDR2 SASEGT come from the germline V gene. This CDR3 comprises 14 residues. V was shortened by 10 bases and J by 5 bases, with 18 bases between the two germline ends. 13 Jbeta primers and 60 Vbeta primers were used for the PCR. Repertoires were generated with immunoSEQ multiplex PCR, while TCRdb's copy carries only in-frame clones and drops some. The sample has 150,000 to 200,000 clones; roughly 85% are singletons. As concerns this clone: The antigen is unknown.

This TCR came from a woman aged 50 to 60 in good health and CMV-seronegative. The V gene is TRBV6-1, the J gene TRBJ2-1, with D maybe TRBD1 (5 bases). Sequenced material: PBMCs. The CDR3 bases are TGTGCCACCATCTACCTTCTGACAGACAATGAGCAGTTCTTC. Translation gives CATIYLLTDNEQFF.